The next 6 T cell receptor beta chains were all read from a single sample in a study of T-cell memory formation after mild COVID-19. TCRdb fed the 5' RACE reads into MiXCR, producing one record per CDR3 protein. There are roughly 260,000 distinct CDR3 sequences in the sample; roughly 17% occur only once, and approximately 3.5% lies in the top ten. Sequenced input: PBMCs or a T cell subset sorted from them (not recorded which). These receptors were obtained from a man aged 18 to 29 who had mild COVID-19 (a few samples of this study predate the infection). Cell type and time point are not known.

This clonotype showed up just a few times. V and J are TRBV12-3 or TRBV12-4 and TRBJ2-6; D is ambiguous. This CDR3 comprises 15 residues. The V gene lost 2 bases and the J gene lost 3 bases, with 8 bases spanning the gap. This chain's CDR3 is CASSLRLYGANVLTF. The CDR3 bases are TGTGCCAGCAGTTTAAGACTTTATGGGGCCAACGTCCTGACTTTC.

The CDR3 here is CASSGSWSNQPQHF. For the CDR3, the DNA is TGTGCCAGCAGCGGAAGTTGGAGCAATCAGCCCCAGCATTTT. This rearrangement joins TRBV7-9 to TRBJ1-5; unclear D gene. The V end lost 5 bases, the J end lost 1 base, and 9 bases lay between the germline ends. The length of the CDR3 is 14 residues. The germline V gene has CDR1 SEHNR and CDR2 FQNEAQ (reference sequence).

The chain is built from TRBV2 and TRBJ2-2, with unresolved D. Germline V gene data show CDR1 as SNHLY and CDR2 as FYNNEI. The V end lost 7 bases, the J end lost 5 bases, and 8 bases lay between the germline ends. The CDR3 extends over 12 amino acids. In DNA, the CDR3 is TGTGCCAGCACGGTTGGAACCGGGGAGCTGTTTTTT. This encodes CASTVGTGELFF.

This clonotype was observed a handful of times. The chain links TRBV24-1 to TRBJ2-5, with a weak D call TRBD2 (5 bases). The CDR3 runs 13 residues. Looked up from germline, CDR1 is KGHDR and CDR2 is SFDVKD. The V end lost 4 bases, the J end lost 5 bases, and 10 bases lay between the germline ends. CDR3 DNA: TGTGCCACCAGTGAGGCGGGTGGGGAGACCCAGTACTTC. Its protein product is CATSEAGGETQYF.

This clonotype occurred a few times. V usage is TRBV5-1 and J usage is TRBJ1-1; D may be TRBD1 (6 bases). The V gene lost 0 bases and the J gene lost 7 bases, with 10 bases spanning the gap. CDR1 and CDR2 (germline): SGHRS, YFSETQ. This CDR3 has 13 amino acids. Here the CDR3 reads CASSLAQGGEAFF. The CDR3 DNA reads as TGCGCCAGCAGCTTGGCACAGGGAGGTGAAGCTTTCTTT.

This clonotype has more than one count but fewer than ten. The rearrangement uses TRBV5-1 and TRBJ2-1, with 8 nucleotides matching TRBD2. Germline V gene lookup returns CDR1 SGHRS and CDR2 YFSETQ. CDR3 length equals 16 residues. With 1 base clipped from V and 3 bases from J, the junction kept 6 bases outside the gene matches. The CDR3 DNA reads TGCGCCAGCAGCTTGCTCGCAGCGGGGGACTACAATGAGCAGTTCTTC. Protein product: CASSLLAAGDYNEQFF.